The 22 T cell receptor beta chains given below trace back to one sample, sequenced in a study of T cells after yellow fever vaccination. TCRdb passed the 5' RACE reads through MiXCR, listing each CDR3 protein once. The table has about 550,000 distinct CDR3 sequences, under 25% seen once; the top ten hold roughly an eighth. The sample here was PBMCs, taken 15 days after the yellow fever booster vaccination. The receptors stem from a young man who received the YFV17D yellow fever vaccine.

This clonotype appeared many times. CDR3 amino acids: CASSFGGEQFF. CDR3 in DNA: TGTGCCAGCAGTTTTGGCGGGGAGCAGTTCTTC. The V and J genes are TRBV12-3 or TRBV12-4 and TRBJ2-1, with D perhaps matching TRBD2 (5 bases). Trimming left V 3 bases short and J 10 bases short, with 7 bases between. The CDR3 totals 11 residues.

This clonotype has at least ten counts. In DNA, the CDR3 is TGTGCCAGCAGCATCGACCGCTACAATGAGCAGTTCTTC. Its translation is CASSIDRYNEQFF. J is TRBJ2-1 and V is TRBV7-9; no firm D call. This CDR3 is built from 13 residues. V shed 5 bases and J shed 3 bases, with 8 bases lying between them. Germline V gene data show CDR1 as SEHNR and CDR2 as FQNEAQ (reference sequence).

V is TRBV24-1 and J is TRBJ2-2; D possibly corresponds to TRBD1 (5 bases). Germline V lookup: CDR1 KGHDR, CDR2 SFDVKD. Trimming removed 0 bases from V and 0 bases from J, with 7 bases in between. The CDR3 has 16 amino acids. Written as DNA, the CDR3 is TGTGCCACCAGTGATTTGAGGGGATCGAACACCGGGGAGCTGTTTTTT. Protein sequence: CATSDLRGSNTGELFF.

V gene TRBV25-1 combines with J gene TRBJ2-1; D unclear. The CDR3 has 12 amino acids. Trimming took 4 bases from V and 5 from J, leaving 6 bases between them. The germline V gene encodes CDR1 MGHDK and CDR2 SYGVNS. The CDR3 loop is CASSVMNNEQFF. The CDR3 DNA sequence: TGTGCCAGCAGTGTCATGAACAATGAGCAGTTCTTC.

As for this clonotype: A read error may account for a junction end that differs from germline. The V call is TRBV9, the J call TRBJ2-6; D is undetermined. The CDR3 covers 17 residues. Germline V lookup: CDR1 SGDLS, CDR2 YYNGEE. CDR3 residues: CVSSAPALISGANVLTF. CDR3 sequence (DNA): TGTGTCAGCAGCGCCCCCGCCTTAATCTCTGGGGCCAACGTCCTGACTTTC. Based on the CDR3 plus reference TRBV9 and TRBJ2-6, the full variable domain is DSGVTQTPKHLITATGQRVTLRCSPRSGDLSVYWYQQSLDQGLQFLIQYYNGEERAKGNILERFSAQQFPDLHSELNLSSLELGDSALYFCVSSAPALISGANVLTFGAGSRLTVL.

A few counts support this clonotype. The chain uses TRBV27 and TRBJ2-7; 13 bases line up with TRBD2. The germline V gene has CDR1 MNHEY and CDR2 SMNVEV (reference sequence). This CDR3 has 15 residues. The V segment lost 5 bases and the J segment 5 bases; nucleotides outside the gene matches: 6. CDR3 coding DNA: TGTGCCAGCAGTACCACACTAGCGGGAGGGAACGAGCAGTACTTC. Translating it yields CASSTTLAGGNEQYF.

The chain links TRBV15 to TRBJ2-4, with a possible D match to TRBD2 (7 bases). The CDR3 spans 13 residues. Germline V gene data show CDR1 as LNHNV and CDR2 as YYDKDF (reference sequence). Trimming cost V 4 bases and J 8 bases, with 12 bases left between them. The CDR3 loop is CATSTQGRDIQYF. CDR3 sequence (DNA): TGTGCCACCAGCACGCAGGGGAGGGACATTCAGTACTTC. Filled out from reference TRBV15 and TRBJ2-4, the complete variable domain reads DAMVIQNPRYQVTQFGKPVTLSCSQTLNHNVMYWYQQKSSQAPKLLFHYYDKDFNNEADTPDNFQSRRPNTSFCFLDIRSPGLGDTAMYLCATSTQGRDIQYFGAGTRLSVL.

The chain recombines TRBV7-2 with TRBJ1-5; D unresolved. Trimming pared 1 base from V and 1 base from J, leaving 5 bases between. The germline V gene encodes CDR1 SGHTA and CDR2 FQGNSA. This CDR3 spans 14 amino acids. The CDR3 loop is CASSLGYSNQPQHF. CDR3 bases: TGTGCCAGCAGCTTAGGTTACAGCAATCAGCCCCAGCATTTT. The variable domain in full, with the rest retrieved from reference TRBV7-2 and TRBJ1-5, is GAGVSQSPSNKVTEKGKDVELRCDPISGHTALYWYRQSLGQGLEFLIYFQGNSAPDKSGLPSDRFSAERTGGSVSTLTIQRTQQEDSAVYLCASSLGYSNQPQHFGDGTRLSIL.

CDR3 region: CSALRANTEAFF. CDR3 DNA sequence: TGCAGTGCGCTACGGGCGAACACTGAAGCTTTCTTT. The chain has TRBV20-1 and TRBJ1-1; D ambiguous. The germline V and J ends were trimmed by 6 bases and 1 base, with 9 bases remaining between them. There are 12 residues in the CDR3. The V gene's germline CDR1 is DFQATT and CDR2 SNEGSKA (reference sequence).

The chain recombines TRBV4-3 with TRBJ1-1; 7 bases align to TRBD1. The CDR3 sequence is 15 residues long. Unmatched junction bases numbered 7, after V lost 1 base and J lost 5 bases. Germline CDR1 is LGHNA and CDR2 is YSLEER. This CDR3 reads CASSQGDRAGTEAFF. The DNA for the CDR3 is TGCGCCAGCAGCCAAGGAGACAGGGCCGGGACTGAAGCTTTCTTT.

The rearrangement joins TRBV7-2 to TRBJ2-3, with D hard to call. The V and J ends lost 3 bases and 0 bases respectively, with 10 bases between them. The germline gives CDR1 SGHTA, CDR2 FQGNSA. CDR3 length equals 15 residues. CDR3 sequence: CASSFNELSTDTQYF. The CDR3 region has the DNA TGTGCCAGCAGCTTCAATGAACTTAGCACAGATACGCAGTATTTT. The variable domain in full, with the rest retrieved from reference TRBV7-2 and TRBJ2-3, is GAGVSQSPSNKVTEKGKDVELRCDPISGHTALYWYRQSLGQGLEFLIYFQGNSAPDKSGLPSDRFSAERTGGSVSTLTIQRTQQEDSAVYLCASSFNELSTDTQYFGPGTRLTVL.

The chain links TRBV5-1 to TRBJ2-1; D possibly corresponds to TRBD1 (5 bases). CDR1 and CDR2 from the germline V gene are SGHRS and YFSETQ. Trimming removed 4 bases from V and 2 bases from J, with 13 bases in between. CDR3 length: 15 amino acids. CDR3 sequence (DNA): TGCGCCAGCAGCCCGCAGGCAGGGACCTACAATGAGCAGTTCTTC. It yields the protein CASSPQAGTYNEQFF.

The sample holds a few counts of this clonotype. This chain connects TRBV6-5 to TRBJ2-7; D is undetermined. V shed 0 bases and J shed 1 base, with 7 bases lying between them. The germline V gene encodes CDR1 MNHEY and CDR2 SVGAGI. The CDR3 runs to 14 residues. CDR3 sequence reads: CASSYSSQSYEQYF. The CDR3 coding sequence is TGTGCCAGCAGTTACTCAAGCCAATCCTACGAGCAGTACTTC.

The chain combines TRBV6-5 with TRBJ2-1; D is uncertain. The CDR3 covers 15 residues. Trimming took 2 bases from V and 4 from J, leaving 12 bases between them. Germline V CDR1 and CDR2: MNHEY, SVGAGI. The CDR3 coding sequence is TGTGCCAGCAGTTACGCAAGAAGCCCTTACAATGAGCAGTTCTTC. The encoded protein is CASSYARSPYNEQFF.

This clonotype was observed a handful of times. The J gene is TRBJ2-7, the V gene TRBV10-3; D is undetermined. The V end lost 3 bases, the J end lost 3 bases, and 9 bases lay between the germline ends. CDR3 length: 13 amino acids. From germline, CDR1 is ENHRY and CDR2 SYGVKD. CDR3 loop: CAISDSLVYEQYF. The CDR3 nucleotides read TGTGCCATCAGTGACAGTCTCGTCTACGAGCAGTACTTC.

This clonotype was counted a few times. The chain joins TRBV9 to TRBJ2-1, with 9 bases that match TRBD2. The length of the CDR3 is 14 residues. Germline CDR1 reads SGDLS; CDR2 reads YYNGEE. V lost 2 bases to trimming and J lost 4 bases; unmatched junction nucleotides: 1. CDR3 sequence reads: CASSVTSGYNEQFF. CDR3 nucleotides: TGTGCCAGCAGCGTTACTAGCGGGTACAATGAGCAGTTCTTC.

This clonotype was seen more than once but under ten times. The chain has TRBV7-8 and TRBJ2-2, with 11 nucleotides matching TRBD2. The CDR3 covers 14 residues. The germline V gene has CDR1 SGHVS and CDR2 FQNEAQ. Unmatched junction bases numbered 1, after V lost 1 base and J lost 9 bases. The CDR3 DNA follows: TGTGCCAGCAGCTTAGTAGCGGGAGGGTGGGAGCTGTTTTTT. Translating gives CASSLVAGGWELFF.

This clonotype came up a few times. V is TRBV7-2 and J is TRBJ1-2; D remains ambiguous. Germline V CDR1 and CDR2: SGHTA, FQGNSA. Trimming removed 6 bases at V and 0 bases at J, with 11 bases between. The CDR3 has 14 residues. CDR3: CASRYDGTNYGYTF. The CDR3 coding sequence is TGTGCCAGCAGATATGACGGTACTAACTATGGCTACACCTTC.

This clonotype was observed a few times. The rearrangement links TRBV5-1 to TRBJ2-7, with D possibly being TRBD1 or TRBD2 (5 bases each). Germline V gene lookup returns CDR1 SGHRS and CDR2 YFSETQ. Trimming shortened V by 5 bases and J by 4 bases, and 16 bases separated the two germline ends. This CDR3 is built from 14 residues. CDR3: CASRPGPESYEQYF. The CDR3 DNA follows: TGCGCCAGCAGACCGGGACCGGAATCATACGAGCAGTACTTC.

The CDR3 region is CASSPRGAGPRTDTQYF. Here the CDR3 DNA reads TGTGCCAGCAGCCCAAGGGGTGCGGGACCGCGCACAGATACGCAGTATTTT. V is TRBV3-1 and J is TRBJ2-3; D perhaps matches TRBD2 (6 bases). CDR1 and CDR2 (germline): LGHDT, YNNKEL (reference sequence). The CDR3 is made up of 17 amino acids. Trimming removed 4 bases from V and 1 base from J, with 18 bases in between.

This rearrangement joins TRBV11-2 to TRBJ2-2; D is perhaps TRBD2 (6 bases). The germline V gene has CDR1 SGHAT and CDR2 FQNNGV. The CDR3 has 18 amino acids. V dropped 4 bases and J dropped 3 bases, with 21 bases sitting between them. In nucleotides, the CDR3 is TGTGCCAGCAGCTATCCAGGGTGGGACGAGCGGGACACCGGGGAGCTGTTTTTT. It is translated as CASSYPGWDERDTGELFF. The complete variable domain, with remaining parts taken from reference TRBV11-2 and TRBJ2-2, reads EAGVAQSPRYKIIEKRQSVAFWCNPISGHATLYWYQQILGQGPKLLIQFQNNGVVDDSQLPKDRFSAERLKGVDSTLKIQPAKLEDSAVYLCASSYPGWDERDTGELFFGEGSRLTVL.

The rearrangement links TRBV7-2 to TRBJ1-4; D perhaps matches TRBD1 (6 bases). The V end was cut by 6 bases, the J end by 4 bases, with 15 bases between. From germline, CDR1 is SGHTA and CDR2 FQGNSA. The CDR3 consists of 15 residues. As DNA, the CDR3 is TGTGCCAGCAGTCTAATGGGGGGCTTTAATGAAAAACTGTTTTTT. This encodes CASSLMGGFNEKLFF.